What follows are 28 T cell receptor beta chains derived from one specimen sequenced in a study of vaccination and CD4 T cells after COVID-19. Treatment described: roughly ten-day PBMC culture with coronavirus spike peptide pools or control peptides (ViraFEST assay). Antigens for these TCRs are unknown. Cultured CD4+ T cells had their DNA profiled by the Oncomine TCR Beta short-read assay. TCRdb re-analysed the PCR reads in MiXCR, keeping a single row per CDR3 protein. The data show fewer than 20,000 distinct CDR3 sequences, roughly two fifths seen once. Input material: CD4+ T cells from blood, cultured in vitro. The origin of the receptors is a human donor who had recovered from COVID-19.

The chain employs TRBV11-2 and TRBJ2-1; TRBD2 is a possible D gene (5 bases). CDR3 length: 13 residues. Germline V lookup: CDR1 SGHAT, CDR2 FQNNGV. The V end was cut by 2 bases, the J end by 10 bases, with 12 bases between. CDR3 sequence reads: CASSLSRGGEQFF. The CDR3 DNA sequence: TGTGCCAGCAGCTTAAGTCGGGGTGGCGAGCAGTTCTTC. Drawing the rest from reference TRBV11-2 and TRBJ2-1, the complete variable domain is EAGVAQSPRYKIIEKRQSVAFWCNPISGHATLYWYQQILGQGPKLLIQFQNNGVVDDSQLPKDRFSAERLKGVDSTLKIQPAKLEDSAVYLCASSLSRGGEQFFGPGTRLTVL.

CDR3 nucleotide sequence: TGTGCCAGCAGCGGGTTGGGGGATCAGCCCCAGCATTTT. This encodes CASSGLGDQPQHF. V and J are TRBV2 and TRBJ1-5, with D possibly TRBD1 on 5 matching bases. V was pared by 6 bases and J by 5 bases, with 11 bases between. The V gene's germline CDR1 is SNHLY and CDR2 FYNNEI. The CDR3 has 13 amino acids.

The rearrangement joins TRBV7-8 to TRBJ2-3; 8 bases are shared with TRBD2. The CDR3 runs to 14 residues. CDR1 is SGHVS, CDR2 FQNEAQ, per germline. The V gene end was trimmed by 6 bases and the J gene end by 4 bases; junction bases not matched to a gene: 6. The CDR3 loop is CASRKREGSDTQYF. CDR3 sequence (DNA): TGTGCCAGCAGGAAACGGGAGGGCTCAGATACGCAGTATTTT.

This chain links TRBV6-1 with TRBJ1-6; 7 nucleotides agree with TRBD1. V shed 6 bases and J 3 bases; nucleotides not matched to a gene: 8. The length of the CDR3 is 16 residues. The germline CDR1 and CDR2 sequences are MNHNS and SASEGT. CDR3: CASSPGTDIYNSPLHF. For the CDR3, the DNA is TGTGCCAGCAGCCCCGGGACAGACATCTATAATTCACCCCTCCACTTT.

This clonotype was seen more than once but under ten times. CDR3: CASSFRSNSNQPQHF. CDR3 DNA sequence: TGTGCCAGTAGTTTTAGGTCCAATAGCAATCAGCCCCAGCATTTT. The V call is TRBV19, the J call TRBJ1-5; D remains ambiguous. V lost 5 bases, J lost 0 bases, and 11 bases lay in between. The CDR3 consists of 15 residues. Germline V gives CDR1 LNHDA, CDR2 SQIVND (reference sequence).

The rearrangement joins TRBV6-1 to TRBJ1-5; D is uncertain. This CDR3 is 14 amino acids long. Germline V CDR1 and CDR2: MNHNS, SASEGT. The V end was cut by 5 bases, the J end by 3 bases, with 11 bases between. As DNA, the CDR3 is TGTGCCAGCAGTCCTACAGACGTCAATCAGCCCCAGCATTTT. Its protein is CASSPTDVNQPQHF.

The V gene is TRBV5-4, the J gene TRBJ1-6; the match to TRBD1 covers 7 bases. After removal of 4 bases from V and 5 bases from J, the junction contained 3 bases not matched to a gene. In germline, CDR1 is SGHNT, CDR2 YYREEE (reference sequence). This CDR3 comprises 14 residues. The CDR3: CASSPGQNNSPLHF. CDR3 bases: TGTGCCAGCAGCCCGGGACAGAATAATTCACCCCTCCACTTT. The variable domain in full, with the rest retrieved from reference TRBV5-4 and TRBJ1-6, is ETGVTQSPTHLIKTRGQQVTLRCSSQSGHNTVSWYQQALGQGPQFIFQYYREEENGRGNFPPRFSGLQFPNYSSELNVNALELDDSALYLCASSPGQNNSPLHFGNGTRLTVT.

The chain carries TRBV27 and TRBJ2-7; D is possibly TRBD2 (6 bases). V gave up 0 bases and J gave up 2 bases, with 14 bases separating them. CDR1 and CDR2 (germline): MNHEY, SMNVEV (reference sequence). The CDR3 contains 16 residues. CDR3 residues: CASSLSGFGGTYEQYF. CDR3 in DNA: TGTGCCAGCAGTTTATCGGGGTTTGGGGGGACCTACGAGCAGTACTTC.

This clonotype appeared a few times. This chain joins TRBV24-1 and TRBJ2-3, with D possibly called TRBD1 or TRBD2 (6 bases each). Trimming took off 5 bases at V and 3 bases at J, with 20 bases between the two ends. The CDR3 is 17 amino acids. CDR1 KGHDR and CDR2 SFDVKD come from the germline V gene. CDR3 bases: TGTGCCACCAGTGCCCCTCTAGGGGGGTTAGGGACAGATACGCAGTATTTT. Amino acids: CATSAPLGGLGTDTQYF.

In this sample, this clonotype turned up a few times. This chain's CDR3 is CATSTGSRINEQYF. The DNA of the CDR3 is TGTGCCACCAGCACGGGTTCTAGGATCAACGAGCAGTACTTC. This chain connects TRBV15 to TRBJ2-7; no definite D call. V lost 4 bases and J 5 bases, leaving 15 bases between the germline ends. This CDR3 spans 14 amino acids. CDR1 and CDR2 from the germline V gene are LNHNV and YYDKDF (reference sequence).

This chain links TRBV12-3 or TRBV12-4 with TRBJ2-1, with 9 bases identical to TRBD1. Losses at the gene ends were 2 bases for V and 5 bases for J; bases not matched to a gene: 4. This CDR3 is 15 amino acids long. For the CDR3, the DNA is TGTGCCAGCAGTTTATTTGGGACAGGGAACAATGAGCAGTTCTTC. Translation: CASSLFGTGNNEQFF.

This rearrangement joins TRBV2 to TRBJ2-2; D is unclear. The CDR3 contains 16 residues. V was pared by 2 bases and J by 6 bases, with 16 bases between. Germline lookup yields CDR1 SNHLY and CDR2 FYNNEI. The DNA for the CDR3 is TGTGCCAGCAGTGAAACCCCACCTCCGATCTCCGGGGAGCTGTTTTTT. As protein: CASSETPPPISGELFF. The variable domain in full, completed from reference TRBV2 and TRBJ2-2, reads EPEVTQTPSHQVTQMGQEVILRCVPISNHLYFYWYRQILGQKVEFLVSFYNNEISEKSEIFDDQFSVERPDGSNFTLKIRSTKLEDSAMYFCASSETPPPISGELFFGEGSRLTVL.

The chain has TRBV20-1 and TRBJ2-7; 9 bases align to TRBD2. The CDR3 runs 16 residues. V gave up 0 bases and J gave up 3 bases; unmatched junction bases: 9. CDR1 DFQATT and CDR2 SNEGSKA come from the germline V gene (reference sequence). In DNA, the CDR3 is TGCAGTGCTAGAGATAGGTCGGCGGGAGGGAGCTACGAGCAGTACTTC. This encodes CSARDRSAGGSYEQYF.

J is TRBJ2-7 and V is TRBV2; D remains unclear. V was pared by 1 base and J by 0 bases, with 7 bases between. The CDR3 is made up of 14 amino acids. CDR1 is SNHLY, CDR2 FYNNEI, per germline. The CDR3 bases are TGTGCCAGCAGTGAAGTGAGAAGCTCCTACGAGCAGTACTTC. Protein product: CASSEVRSSYEQYF.

This clonotype came up a few times. V and J are TRBV21-1 and TRBJ2-7; the DNA was not compared with TRBD2, the D call given in the table. TRBV21-1 is a documented pseudogene. The CDR3 extends over 16 amino acids. The CDR3: CASSILAGGFNVEQYF. CDR3 bases: TGTGCCAGCAGCATACTAGCGGGAGGTTTTAACGTCGAGCAGTACTTC.

This clonotype was observed a few times. The V gene is TRBV7-3, the J gene TRBJ2-5; TRBD1 is a possible D gene (5 bases). Trimming took off 4 bases at V and 5 bases at J, with 11 bases between the two ends. Germline CDR1 SGHTA, CDR2 FQGTGA. The CDR3 extends over 13 amino acids. The CDR3 loop is CASSSRAGETQYF. CDR3 nucleotide sequence: TGTGCCAGCAGCTCCAGGGCCGGGGAGACCCAGTACTTC.

The rearrangement joins TRBV18 to TRBJ2-7, with TRBD2 as a possible D gene (6 bases). From germline, CDR1 is KGHSH and CDR2 LQKENI. V was trimmed by 4 bases and J by 1 base, leaving 20 bases between them. The CDR3 has 17 amino acids. CDR3 region: CASSRIGFFAGSYEQYF. The CDR3 DNA sequence: TGTGCCAGCTCACGAATAGGGTTTTTTGCGGGATCCTACGAGCAGTACTTC.

The CDR3 loop reads CATKDRANTEAFF. The DNA of the CDR3 is TGTGCCACCAAGGACAGGGCGAACACTGAAGCTTTCTTT. The rearrangement joins TRBV27 to TRBJ1-1; 8 nucleotides align to TRBD1. Losses at the gene ends were 10 bases for V and 1 base for J; bases not matched to a gene: 5. The CDR3 is made up of 13 amino acids. The germline gives CDR1 MNHEY, CDR2 SMNVEV (reference sequence).

This clonotype appeared a few times. The rearrangement links TRBV6-2 or TRBV6-3 to TRBJ2-5; TRBD2 matches 14 bases. J gave up 5 bases and V 6 bases, and 5 bases lay outside the gene matches. CDR3 length: 15 residues. Looked up from germline, CDR1 is MNHEY and CDR2 is SVGEGT. CDR3 amino acids: CASSRLAGGLETQYF. The CDR3 coding sequence is TGTGCCAGCAGCAGACTAGCGGGAGGGCTCGAGACCCAGTACTTC.

The rearrangement links TRBV2 to TRBJ1-5; no clear D gene. This CDR3 is 13 amino acids long. In germline, CDR1 is SNHLY, CDR2 FYNNEI. Trimming shortened V by 7 bases and J by 11 bases, and 18 bases separated the two germline ends. The CDR3 coding sequence is TGTGCCAGCAAATCCGACGGACTAGGAGCCCAGCATTTT. It translates to CASKSDGLGAQHF.

This clonotype has only a few counts. This sequence joins TRBV24-1 and TRBJ2-3, with D unclear. This CDR3 is 14 amino acids long. V was trimmed by 0 bases and J by 2 bases, leaving 5 bases between them. The germline CDR1 and CDR2 sequences are KGHDR and SFDVKD. The CDR3 DNA follows: TGTGCCACCAGTGATTTGTACCTCACAGATACGCAGTATTTT. Translation gives CATSDLYLTDTQYF.

Details on this clonotype: Compared with germline, one end of the junction differs, possibly owing to a read error. V and J are TRBV5-5 and TRBJ1-6, with 7 bases identical to TRBD1. The germline gives CDR1 SGHKS, CDR2 YYEKEE (reference sequence). The CDR3 extends over 16 amino acids. Written as DNA, the CDR3 is TGCGCCAGCAGCTCTGGACAGGCGCCCCCTAATTCACCCCTCCACTTT. Translated: CASSSGQAPPNSPLHF.

The chain links TRBV2 to TRBJ2-7; tentative D call: TRBD1 (6 bases). Germline CDR1 is SNHLY and CDR2 is FYNNEI. This CDR3 comprises 15 residues. V was clipped by 8 bases and J by 0 bases, with 17 bases between them. CDR3 nucleotide sequence: TGTGCCAGCGGAGTCCGGGACACCCACTCCTACGAGCAGTACTTC. Translated: CASGVRDTHSYEQYF.

This chain connects TRBV7-9 to TRBJ1-6; possible D gene TRBD1, 5 bases. Trimming removed 1 base at V and 1 base at J, with 8 bases between. CDR1 is SEHNR and CDR2 is FQNEAQ in the germline V gene (reference sequence). The CDR3 consists of 16 residues. The CDR3 sequence: CASSLGQGSYNSPLHF. CDR3 bases: TGTGCCAGCAGCTTAGGTCAGGGATCCTATAATTCACCCCTCCACTTT.

The chain joins TRBV18 to TRBJ2-2, with 8 nucleotides matching TRBD2. Germline CDR1 and CDR2: KGHSH and LQKENI. V shed 5 bases and J 5 bases; nucleotides not matched to a gene: 7. The CDR3 runs to 15 residues. CDR3 protein: CASSSTSVGTGELFF. The CDR3 coding sequence is TGTGCCAGCTCATCGACTAGCGTTGGAACCGGGGAGCTGTTTTTT. Supplemented by reference TRBV18 and TRBJ2-2, the full variable domain reads NAGVMQNPRHLVRRRGQEARLRCSPMKGHSHVYWYRQLPEEGLKFMVYLQKENIIDESGMPKERFSAEFPKEGPSILRIQQVVRGDSAAYFCASSSTSVGTGELFFGEGSRLTVL.

The table lists this clonotype with a few counts. The chain links TRBV6-5 to TRBJ1-2, with 10 bases fitting TRBD1. J gave up 2 bases and V 2 bases, and 2 bases lay outside the gene matches. CDR1 MNHEY and CDR2 SVGAGI come from the germline V gene. The length of the CDR3 is 15 residues. CDR3: CASSYTDRGNYGYTF. DNA of the CDR3: TGTGCCAGCAGTTACACGGACAGGGGGAACTATGGCTACACCTTC.

This clonotype was seen only a few times. J is TRBJ2-5 and V is TRBV10-3; D might be TRBD1 or TRBD2, each matching 6 bases. CDR1 and CDR2 from the germline V gene are ENHRY and SYGVKD. V lost 0 bases and J lost 2, with 19 bases in between. This CDR3 has 18 residues. The CDR3 DNA follows: TGTGCCATCAGTGAGTCCCGGGGGCCGAGGGGACTTCAAGAGACCCAGTACTTC. This translates into CAISESRGPRGLQETQYF.

This clonotype was observed a few times. J is TRBJ2-1 and V is TRBV6-1, with a weak D call TRBD2 (6 bases). The CDR3 is made up of 15 amino acids. Looked up from germline, CDR1 is MNHNS and CDR2 is SASEGT. V was clipped by 6 bases and J by 11 bases, with 23 bases between them. CDR3 in DNA: TGTGCCAGCAGAACCGAACTGCGGGGCCAATTTAAGCAGTTCTTC. This translates into CASRTELRGQFKQFF.